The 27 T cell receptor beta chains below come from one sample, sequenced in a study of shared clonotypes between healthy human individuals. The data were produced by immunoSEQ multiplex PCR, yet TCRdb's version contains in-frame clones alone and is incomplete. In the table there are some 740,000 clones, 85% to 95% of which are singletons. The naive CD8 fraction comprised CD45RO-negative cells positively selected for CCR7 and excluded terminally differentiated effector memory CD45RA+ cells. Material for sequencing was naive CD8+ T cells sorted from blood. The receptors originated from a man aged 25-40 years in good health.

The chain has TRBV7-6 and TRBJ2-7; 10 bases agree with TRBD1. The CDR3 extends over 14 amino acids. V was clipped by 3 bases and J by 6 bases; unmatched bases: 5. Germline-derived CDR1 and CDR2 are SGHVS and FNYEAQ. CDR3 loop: CASSLAGTGVEQYF. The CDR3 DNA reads TGTGCCAGCAGCTTGGCCGGGACAGGGGTCGAGCAGTACTTC.

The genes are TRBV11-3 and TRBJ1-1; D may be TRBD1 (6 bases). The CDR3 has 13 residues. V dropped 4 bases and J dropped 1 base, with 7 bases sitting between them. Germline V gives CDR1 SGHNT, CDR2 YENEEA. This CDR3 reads CASSSRGNTEAFF. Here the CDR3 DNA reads TGTGCCAGCAGCTCCAGGGGGAACACTGAAGCTTTCTTT.

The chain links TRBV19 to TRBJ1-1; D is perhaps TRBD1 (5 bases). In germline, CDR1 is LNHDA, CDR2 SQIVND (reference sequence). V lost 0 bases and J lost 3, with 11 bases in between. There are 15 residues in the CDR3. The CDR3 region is CASSIDEGSDTEAFF. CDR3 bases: TGTGCCAGTAGTATAGATGAGGGGTCCGACACTGAAGCTTTCTTT.

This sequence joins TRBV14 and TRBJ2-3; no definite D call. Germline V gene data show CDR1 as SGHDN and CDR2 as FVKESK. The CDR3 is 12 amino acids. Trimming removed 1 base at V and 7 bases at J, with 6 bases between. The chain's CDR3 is CASSQAHYTQYF. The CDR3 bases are TGTGCCAGCAGCCAAGCCCATTATACGCAGTATTTT.

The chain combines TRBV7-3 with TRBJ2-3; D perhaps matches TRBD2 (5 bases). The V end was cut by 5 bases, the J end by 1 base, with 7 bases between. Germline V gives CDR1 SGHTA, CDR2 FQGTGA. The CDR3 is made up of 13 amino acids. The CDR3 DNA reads TGTGCCAGCAGCCTGGAGGGCACAGATACGCAGTATTTT. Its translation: CASSLEGTDTQYF.

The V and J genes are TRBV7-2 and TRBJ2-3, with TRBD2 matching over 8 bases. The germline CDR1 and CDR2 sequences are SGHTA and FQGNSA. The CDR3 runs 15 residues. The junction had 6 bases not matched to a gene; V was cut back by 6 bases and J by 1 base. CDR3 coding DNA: TGTGCCAGCAGTTTCATAGCGGGGCGCACAGATACGCAGTATTTT. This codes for CASSFIAGRTDTQYF.

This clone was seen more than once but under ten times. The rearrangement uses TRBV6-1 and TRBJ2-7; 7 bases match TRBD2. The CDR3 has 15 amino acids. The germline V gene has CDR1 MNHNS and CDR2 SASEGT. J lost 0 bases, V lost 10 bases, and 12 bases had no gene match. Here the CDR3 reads CATTRRELTSYEQYF. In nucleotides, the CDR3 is TGTGCCACTACAAGGCGGGAGTTGACCTCCTACGAGCAGTACTTC.

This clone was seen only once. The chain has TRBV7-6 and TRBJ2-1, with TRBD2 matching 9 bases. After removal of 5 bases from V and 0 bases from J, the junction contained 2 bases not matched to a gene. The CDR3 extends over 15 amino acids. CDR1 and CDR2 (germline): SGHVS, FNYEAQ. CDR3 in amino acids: CASSDSGSSYNEQFF. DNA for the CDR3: TGTGCCAGCAGCGATAGCGGGAGCTCCTACAATGAGCAGTTCTTC. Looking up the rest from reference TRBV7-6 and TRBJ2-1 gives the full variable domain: GAGVSQSPRYKVTKRGQDVALRCDPISGHVSLYWYRQALGQGPEFLTYFNYEAQQDKSGLPNDRFSAERPEGSISTLTIQRTEQRDSAMYRCASSDSGSSYNEQFFGPGTRLTVL.

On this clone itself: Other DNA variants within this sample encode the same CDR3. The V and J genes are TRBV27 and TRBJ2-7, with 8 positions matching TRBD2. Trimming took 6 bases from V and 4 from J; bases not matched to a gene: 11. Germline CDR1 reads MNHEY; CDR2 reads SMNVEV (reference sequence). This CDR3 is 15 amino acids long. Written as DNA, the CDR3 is TGTGCCAGCAGCCTGACCAGCGGGAGTCTATACGAGCAGTACTTC. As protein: CASSLTSGSLYEQYF.

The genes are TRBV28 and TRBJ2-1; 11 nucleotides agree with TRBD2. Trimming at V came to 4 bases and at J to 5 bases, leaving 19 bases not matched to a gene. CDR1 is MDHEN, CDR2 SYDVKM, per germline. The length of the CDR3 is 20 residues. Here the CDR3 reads CASSYLAGGLKIGVHNEQFF. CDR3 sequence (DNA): TGTGCCAGCAGTTACTTAGCGGGAGGGCTAAAGATAGGCGTTCACAATGAGCAGTTCTTC.

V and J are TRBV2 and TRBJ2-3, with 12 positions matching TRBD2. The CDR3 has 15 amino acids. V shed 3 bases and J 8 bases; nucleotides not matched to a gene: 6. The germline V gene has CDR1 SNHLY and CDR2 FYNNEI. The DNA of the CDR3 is TGTGCCAGCAGTGACACCGGGACTAGCGGGTCTACGCAGTATTTT. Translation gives CASSDTGTSGSTQYF.

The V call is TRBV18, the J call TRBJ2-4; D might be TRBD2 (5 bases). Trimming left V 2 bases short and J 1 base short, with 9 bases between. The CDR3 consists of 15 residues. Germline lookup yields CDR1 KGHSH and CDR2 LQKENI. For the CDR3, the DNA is TGTGCCAGCTCACCAGGGAGTTTCGCCAAAAACATTCAGTACTTC. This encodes CASSPGSFAKNIQYF. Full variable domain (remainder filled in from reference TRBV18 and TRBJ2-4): NAGVMQNPRHLVRRRGQEARLRCSPMKGHSHVYWYRQLPEEGLKFMVYLQKENIIDESGMPKERFSAEFPKEGPSILRIQQVVRGDSAAYFCASSPGSFAKNIQYFGAGTRLSVL.

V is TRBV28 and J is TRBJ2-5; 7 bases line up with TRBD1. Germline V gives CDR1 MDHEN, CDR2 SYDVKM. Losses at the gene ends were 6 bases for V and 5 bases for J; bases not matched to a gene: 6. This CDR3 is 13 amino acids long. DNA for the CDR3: TGTGCCAGCAGCCCGACAGGGCATGAGACCCAGTACTTC. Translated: CASSPTGHETQYF.

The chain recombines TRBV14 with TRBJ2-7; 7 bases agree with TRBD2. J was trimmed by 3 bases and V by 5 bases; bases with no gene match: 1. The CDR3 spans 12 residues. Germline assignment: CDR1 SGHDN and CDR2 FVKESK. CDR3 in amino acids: CASSGGGYEQYF. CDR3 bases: TGTGCCAGCAGCGGGGGGGGCTACGAGCAGTACTTC.

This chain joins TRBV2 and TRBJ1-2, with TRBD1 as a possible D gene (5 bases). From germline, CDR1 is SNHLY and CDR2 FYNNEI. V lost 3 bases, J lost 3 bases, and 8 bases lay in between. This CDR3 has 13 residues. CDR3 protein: CASSDQGDYGYTF. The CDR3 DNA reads TGTGCCAGCAGTGATCAGGGAGACTATGGCTACACCTTC.

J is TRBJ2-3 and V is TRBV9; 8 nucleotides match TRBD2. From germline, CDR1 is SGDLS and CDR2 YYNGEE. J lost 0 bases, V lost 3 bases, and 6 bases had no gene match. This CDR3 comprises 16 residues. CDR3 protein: CASSGSSGFSTDTQYF. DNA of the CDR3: TGTGCCAGCAGCGGATCTAGCGGGTTCAGCACAGATACGCAGTATTTT.

The CDR3 is CASSQVWDVNTEAFF. The CDR3 nucleotides read TGCGCCAGCAGCCAAGTCTGGGATGTGAACACTGAAGCTTTCTTT. The V gene is TRBV4-1, the J gene TRBJ1-1, with D unclear. Between the trimmed V and J ends, which lost 1 base and 0 bases, there was a span of 9 bases. Germline V gene sequence: CDR1 MGHRA, CDR2 YSYEKL. This CDR3 spans 15 amino acids.

In nucleotides, the CDR3 is TGTGCCAGCAGCTTAGCTGGAGGGGCCGTCGGAGAGACCCAGTACTTC. Amino acids: CASSLAGGAVGETQYF. The genes are TRBV7-6 and TRBJ2-5; weak D call: TRBD2 (6 bases). Germline V gives CDR1 SGHVS, CDR2 FNYEAQ. The CDR3 length is 16 residues. V shed 0 bases and J shed 4 bases, with 15 bases lying between them.

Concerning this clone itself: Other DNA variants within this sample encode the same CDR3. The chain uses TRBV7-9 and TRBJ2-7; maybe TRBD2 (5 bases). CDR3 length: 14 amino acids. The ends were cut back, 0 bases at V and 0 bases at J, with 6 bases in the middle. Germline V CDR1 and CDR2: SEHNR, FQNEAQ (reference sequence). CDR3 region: CASSLAGVSYEQYF. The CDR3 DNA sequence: TGTGCCAGCAGCTTAGCCGGGGTCTCCTACGAGCAGTACTTC. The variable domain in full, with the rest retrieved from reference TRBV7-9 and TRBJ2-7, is DTGVSQNPRHKITKRGQNVTFRCDPISEHNRLYWYRQTLGQGPEFLTYFQNEAQLEKSRLLSDRFSAERPKGSFSTLEIQRTEQGDSAMYLCASSLAGVSYEQYFGPGTRLTVT.

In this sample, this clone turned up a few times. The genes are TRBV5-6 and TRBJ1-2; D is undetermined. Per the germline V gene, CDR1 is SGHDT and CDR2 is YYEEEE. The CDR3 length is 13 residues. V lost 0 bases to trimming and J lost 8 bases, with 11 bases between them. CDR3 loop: CASSLAIHAGYTF. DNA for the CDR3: TGTGCCAGCAGCTTGGCGATTCACGCCGGCTACACCTTC.

This CDR3 reads CASSPSTETNEKLFF. The CDR3 DNA sequence: TGTGCCAGCAGTCCATCGACAGAGACTAATGAAAAACTGTTTTTT. This sequence joins TRBV28 and TRBJ1-4; possibly TRBD1 for D (5 bases). From germline, CDR1 is MDHEN and CDR2 SYDVKM. Trimming took off 5 bases at V and 2 bases at J, with 12 bases between the two ends. The CDR3 runs 15 residues.

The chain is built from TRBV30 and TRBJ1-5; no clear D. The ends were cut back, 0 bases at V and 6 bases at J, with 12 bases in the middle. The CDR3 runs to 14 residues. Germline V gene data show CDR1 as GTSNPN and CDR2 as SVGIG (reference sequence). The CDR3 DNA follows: TGTGCCTGGAGTGTAGCGATTTCGGGTCAGCCCCAGCATTTT. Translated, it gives CAWSVAISGQPQHF.

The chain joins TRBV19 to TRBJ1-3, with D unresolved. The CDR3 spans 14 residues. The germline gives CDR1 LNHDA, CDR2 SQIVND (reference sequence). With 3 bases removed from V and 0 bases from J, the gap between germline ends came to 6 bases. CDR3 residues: CASSMTSSGNTIYF. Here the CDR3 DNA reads TGTGCCAGTAGTATGACGAGCTCTGGAAACACCATATATTTT. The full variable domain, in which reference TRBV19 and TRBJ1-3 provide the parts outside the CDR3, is DGGITQSPKYLFRKEGQNVTLSCEQNLNHDAMYWYRQDPGQGLRLIYYSQIVNDFQKGDIAEGYSVSREKKESFPLTVTSAQKNPTAFYLCASSMTSSGNTIYFGEGSWLTVV.

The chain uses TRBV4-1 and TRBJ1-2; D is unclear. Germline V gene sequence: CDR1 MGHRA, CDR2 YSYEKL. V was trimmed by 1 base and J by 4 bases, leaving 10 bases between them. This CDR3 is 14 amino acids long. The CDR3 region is CASSQVIFGYGYTF. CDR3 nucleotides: TGCGCCAGCAGCCAAGTCATTTTTGGCTATGGCTACACCTTC.

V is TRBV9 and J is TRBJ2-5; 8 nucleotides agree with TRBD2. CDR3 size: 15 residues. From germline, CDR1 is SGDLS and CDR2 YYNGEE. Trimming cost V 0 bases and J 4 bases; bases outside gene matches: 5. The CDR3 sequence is CASSVDSGIGETQYF. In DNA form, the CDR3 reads TGTGCCAGCAGCGTAGATAGCGGGATAGGAGAGACCCAGTACTTC. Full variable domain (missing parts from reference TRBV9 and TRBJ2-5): DSGVTQTPKHLITATGQRVTLRCSPRSGDLSVYWYQQSLDQGLQFLIQYYNGEERAKGNILERFSAQQFPDLHSELNLSSLELGDSALYFCASSVDSGIGETQYFGPGTRLLVL.

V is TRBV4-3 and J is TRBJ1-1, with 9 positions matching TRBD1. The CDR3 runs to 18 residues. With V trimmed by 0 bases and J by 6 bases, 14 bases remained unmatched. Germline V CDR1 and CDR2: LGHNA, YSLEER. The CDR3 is CASSQDRSDRGTDAEAFF. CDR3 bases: TGCGCCAGCAGCCAAGATAGGAGCGACAGGGGGACCGACGCTGAAGCTTTCTTT.

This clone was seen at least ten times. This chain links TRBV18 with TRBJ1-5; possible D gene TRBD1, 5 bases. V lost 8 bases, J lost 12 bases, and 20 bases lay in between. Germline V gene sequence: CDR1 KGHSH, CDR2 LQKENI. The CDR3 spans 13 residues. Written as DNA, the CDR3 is TGTGCCAGCCGAACCCCCGAGGACACGTACCAGCATTTT. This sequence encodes CASRTPEDTYQHF. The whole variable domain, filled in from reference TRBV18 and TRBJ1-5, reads NAGVMQNPRHLVRRRGQEARLRCSPMKGHSHVYWYRQLPEEGLKFMVYLQKENIIDESGMPKERFSAEFPKEGPSILRIQQVVRGDSAAYFCASRTPEDTYQHFGDGTRLSIL.